The T cell receptor (beta chain) described here comes from a study of cytomegalovirus exposure and HLA in healthy donors. Points from the study as a whole: Later on, an analysis showed TCR association rates differing by HLA locus, with DRB1 the most and HLA-C the fewest. HLA alleles were associated with roughly 15,000 TCR beta sequences in a later analysis at 0.05 false discovery rate. 87-base-pair reads could not separate some V segments, including TRBV6-2 and TRBV6-3. Across donors, most TCRs were seen rarely, yet some public ones were widespread.

13 Jbeta primers and 60 Vbeta primers were used for the PCR. Profiled with immunoSEQ multiplex PCR; TCRdb holds only in-frame clones, not every one. The sample has about 120,000 clones; 77% are singletons. Germline CDR1 reads SGHVS; CDR2 reads FNYEAQ. Germline trimming cut 2 bases from V and 0 bases from J; bases unmatched to any gene: 4. CDR3 length: 15 amino acids. On this clone itself: Antigen: not known.

The chain carries TRBV7-6 and TRBJ2-7; 7 nucleotides align to TRBD1. Specimen: PBMCs. The receptor was derived from a human donor in good health. The CDR3 loop reads CASSLSQGVSYEQYF. For the CDR3, the DNA is TGTGCCAGCAGCTTAAGTCAGGGGGTCTCCTACGAGCAGTACTTC. The full variable domain, its missing parts supplied by reference TRBV7-6 and TRBJ2-7, is GAGVSQSPRYKVTKRGQDVALRCDPISGHVSLYWYRQALGQGPEFLTYFNYEAQQDKSGLPNDRFSAERPEGSISTLTIQRTEQRDSAMYRCASSLSQGVSYEQYFGPGTRLTVT.